The clone carrying this T cell receptor (beta chain) occurred once. These data are taken from a study of T cells in Graves' hyperthyroidism and ophthalmopathy. Amplified TCR beta CDR3 regions derived from RNA transcripts. A set of HTBI primers served as the primers for a first-round RT-PCR of the TCR CDR3. MiXCR was run by TCRdb on the multiplex PCR reads, yielding one entry per CDR3 protein. The sample has 640,000 or so distinct CDR3 sequences, 14% to 15% seen once; the top ten hold over 3.5%. Uncontrolled infection, other autoimmune disease, pregnancy or lactation barred patients from enrollment. Sequencing was carried out using blood. The sequence derives from a woman between 40 and 50 years old with Graves' ophthalmopathy.

The CDR3 region has the DNA TGTGCCAGCAGTGAATTGGGCAGGAAGAAGGACACTGAAGCTTTCTTT. It is translated as CASSELGRKKDTEAFF. The chain employs TRBV25-1 and TRBJ1-1; D gene ambiguous. The V end was cut by 1 base, the J end by 3 bases, with 15 bases between. CDR1 and CDR2 (germline): MGHDK, SYGVNS. The CDR3 consists of 16 residues.